This T cell receptor (beta chain) originates from a study of graft-versus-host responses after intestinal transplantation. Study as a whole: Recipients obtained multivisceral, liver-intestinal, or isolated intestinal transplants. Anti-thymocyte globulin induction, then tacrolimus and steroids for two to four years, went to all recipients. Overall study findings and caveats: There were GvH clones found in recipient marrow, and some of them appeared first in ileum or blood.

TCRdb keeps only in-frame clones here, not all; method: immunoSEQ multiplex PCR. The sample consists of approximately 70,000 clones, roughly 92% of them appearing once. On this clone: What it binds is unknown.

The sequence was collected from a human patient who received an intestinal transplant, so some T cells may come from the graft donor. The sequences come from bone marrow, collected roughly 780 days after intestinal transplantation.

The CDR3 is CASRGPERSSYNEQFF. In nucleotides, the CDR3 is TGCGCCAGCAGAGGGCCGGAGCGGAGCTCCTACAATGAGCAGTTCTTC. V usage is TRBV10-2 and J usage is TRBJ2-1; the D gene is possibly TRBD2 (5 bases). V shed 6 bases and J shed 0 bases, with 15 bases lying between them. CDR3 length: 16 amino acids. Looked up from germline, CDR1 is WSHSY and CDR2 is SAAADI.